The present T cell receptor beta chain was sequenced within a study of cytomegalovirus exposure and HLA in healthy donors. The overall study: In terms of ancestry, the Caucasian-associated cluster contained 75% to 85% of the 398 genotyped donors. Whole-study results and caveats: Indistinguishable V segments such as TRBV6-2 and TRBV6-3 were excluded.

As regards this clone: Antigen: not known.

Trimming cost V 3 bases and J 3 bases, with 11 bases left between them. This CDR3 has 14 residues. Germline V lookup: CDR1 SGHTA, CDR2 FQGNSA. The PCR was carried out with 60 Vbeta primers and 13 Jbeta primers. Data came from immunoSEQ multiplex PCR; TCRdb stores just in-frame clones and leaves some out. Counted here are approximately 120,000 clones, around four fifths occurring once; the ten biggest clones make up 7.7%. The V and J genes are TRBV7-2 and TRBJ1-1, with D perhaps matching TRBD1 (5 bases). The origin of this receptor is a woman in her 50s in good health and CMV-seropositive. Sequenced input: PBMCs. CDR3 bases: TGTGCCAGCAGCTTGTTAGGGGTCGACACTGAAGCTTTCTTT. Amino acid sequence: CASSLLGVDTEAFF.